The clone carrying this TCR beta chain was seen only a few times. The sample comes from a study of blood T cell repertoires in COVID-19. Study overall: Collection of acute and convalescent COVID-19 samples took place in the United States, Italy and Spain. T cells, B-cell-depleted T cells, or PBMCs supplied cDNA or gDNA.

Authors' methods: Estimated nucleated cell counts came from reference gene primer amplification. Here immunoSEQ multiplex PCR was the method, and the copy in TCRdb shows in-frame clones only, minus some. The DNA was the basis for D and trimming; V, J and clone size are from that table. The table includes 100,000 to 140,000 clones, under 95% detected once. Sequenced input: peripheral blood. This TCR came from a woman in her thirties with acute or convalescent COVID-19.

CDR3 coding DNA: TGTGCCAGTAGTCCCCGATCGACAGGGAGTCCAGATACGCAGTATTTT. This translates into CASSPRSTGSPDTQYF. This chain joins TRBV19 and TRBJ2-3, with TRBD1 identical over 7 bases. The V and J ends lost 5 bases and 4 bases, in that order; junction bases with no gene match: 12. CDR3 length: 16 amino acids. Per the germline V gene, CDR1 is LNHDA and CDR2 is SQIVND (reference sequence). Together with reference TRBV19 and TRBJ2-3, the CDR3 gives the full variable domain: DGGITQSPKYLFRKEGQNVTLSCEQNLNHDAMYWYRQDPGQGLRLIYYSQIVNDFQKGDIAEGYSVSREKKESFPLTVTSAQKNPTAFYLCASSPRSTGSPDTQYFGPGTRLTVL.